Sequencing of this T cell receptor (beta chain) was carried out in a study of beta chain features in type 1 diabetes. This CDR3 has 12 amino acids. V dropped 2 bases and J dropped 9 bases, with 8 bases sitting between them. Germline CDR1 is LNHNV and CDR2 is YYDKDF (reference sequence). The authors sorted CD4+ naive, central memory, regulatory and stem cell-like memory cells via CD45RO/CCR7/CD25/CD127/CD95/CD27. Expressed TCRB transcripts were sequenced after all isolated RNA was converted to cDNA. Sequencing was performed with immunoSEQ multiplex PCR; in TCRdb, only in-frame clones are kept and a portion is missing. The sample has around 150,000 clones; around 8% are singletons.

The sequence was obtained from a man aged 18 to 35 in good health. V usage is TRBV15 and J usage is TRBJ2-1, with a possible D match to TRBD2 (6 bases). The sample was central memory CD4+ T cells from blood. As DNA, the CDR3 is TGTGCCACCAGCAGAACCGGGGGTGAGCAGTTCTTC. This translates into CATSRTGGEQFF.